This entry features one TCR beta chain sequence. Treatment here: around 19 received Ad26.COV2.S at low or high dose, single or two shots; roughly five received placebo; per-sample allocation not given. Sampling happened 63 days after the first vaccine or placebo injection. The entry originates in a study of Ad26.COV2.S vaccination and SARS-CoV-2 variants. The length of the CDR3 is 16 residues. Unmatched junction bases numbered 7, after V lost 2 bases and J lost 6 bases. Germline loops: CDR1 MNHEY, CDR2 SMNVEV (reference sequence). The data were produced by immunoSEQ multiplex PCR, yet TCRdb's version contains in-frame clones alone and is incomplete. The sample carries around 310,000 clones, roughly nine tenths recorded once.

The source is a person between 18 and 65 years old who received the Ad26.COV2.S COVID-19 vaccine or a placebo. This chain uses TRBV27 with TRBJ2-1, with 10 positions matching TRBD2. This sample comprised peripheral blood, obtained in a trial of Ad26.COV2.S vaccine versus placebo. The CDR3 spells CASSLMPAGGLNEQFF. The CDR3 region has the DNA TGTGCCAGCAGTTTAATGCCAGCGGGGGGGCTCAATGAGCAGTTCTTC.